This T cell receptor beta chain stems from a study of T cell responses to AZD1222 COVID-19 vaccine. A note on this clone: Its antigen remains unknown.

Whole-study findings and limits: An increase in Spike-specific TCR breadth and depth was observed after two AZD1222 doses.

The data were produced by immunoSEQ multiplex PCR, yet TCRdb's version contains in-frame clones alone and is incomplete. The sample lists some 100,000 clones, 70% to 90% seen once, with about 15% in the top ten. V was clipped by 5 bases and J by 5 bases, with 18 bases between them. The CDR3 extends over 15 amino acids. Germline CDR1 reads MDHEN; CDR2 reads SYDVKM. The chain recombines TRBV28 with TRBJ2-5; D tentatively fits TRBD1 or TRBD2 (5 bases each). Sequencing was performed on peripheral blood, taken on day 0 of AZD1222 vaccination. This clonotype was sampled from an adult in good health. The DNA for the CDR3 is TGTGCCAGCAGTCCTAAGGGGACCTGGGGGGAGACCCAGTACTTC. The encoded protein is CASSPKGTWGETQYF.